Listed here are 4 T cell receptor beta chains from one sample, sequenced in a study of blood T cells in healthy people across ages. Through a sample-barcoded 5' primer and a J-beta primer mix, a second PCR was run for 7 to 11 cycles. TCRdb independently ran MiXCR on the 5' RACE reads; one entry per CDR3 protein. The repertoire holds 1 million or so distinct CDR3 sequences, with 20% to 25% as singletons. The data also belong to a second study, concerning T cells of mothers and their children.

Sample: blood. All receptors come from a girl aged 2-10 years in good health.

The J gene is TRBJ2-2, the V gene TRBV7-2; TRBD2 matches at 10 bases. Per the germline V gene, CDR1 is SGHTA and CDR2 is FQGNSA. The CDR3 length is 17 residues. Germline trimming cut 5 bases from V and 0 bases from J; bases unmatched to any gene: 6. The CDR3 region is CASSPTSGNPNTGELFF. The CDR3 nucleotides read TGTGCCAGCAGCCCAACTAGCGGGAATCCGAACACCGGGGAGCTGTTTTTT.

The V gene is TRBV12-3 or TRBV12-4, the J gene TRBJ2-4, with 9 bases that match TRBD2. The V and J ends lost 1 base and 5 bases, in that order; junction bases with no gene match: 0. The CDR3 loop spans 14 amino acids. This CDR3 is CASSLGLAENIQYF. The CDR3 DNA reads as TGTGCCAGCAGTTTAGGACTAGCGGAAAACATTCAGTACTTC.

Turning to this clonotype: A much bigger clone sits one base away, suggesting this may be a read error. CDR3 residues: CASSPGTGGSEQYF. Here the CDR3 DNA reads TGTGCCAGCAGCCCCGGGACAGGGGGCTCCGAGCAGTACTTC. This chain links TRBV4-2 with TRBJ2-7, with 12 nucleotides matching TRBD1. The CDR3 contains 14 residues. V shed 4 bases and J 6 bases; nucleotides not matched to a gene: 4. Looked up from germline, CDR1 is LGHNA and CDR2 is YNFKEQ.

This clonotype was counted a few times. The V call is TRBV6-2 or TRBV6-3, the J call TRBJ2-5; D is tentatively TRBD1 or TRBD2 (5 bases each). Germline CDR1 reads MNHEY; CDR2 reads SVGEGT. The CDR3 is made up of 12 amino acids. V lost 8 bases and J lost 2, with 9 bases in between. The CDR3 protein is CASVGDQETQYF. CDR3 bases: TGTGCCAGCGTGGGGGATCAAGAGACCCAGTACTTC.